The TCR beta chain described here comes from a study of OX40 agonist ivuxolimab in advanced cancers. Overall study: The diagnoses of dose-escalation patients were hepatocellular carcinoma, melanoma, renal cell or head and neck cancer. Prior therapy, whether anti-PD-1, anti-PD-L1 or anti-CTLA-4, was allowed, and 40% had some.

The J segment lost 7 bases and the V segment lost 5 bases, leaving 5 bases of the junction unmatched. The CDR3 is 14 residues long. The germline V gene encodes CDR1 SGHAT and CDR2 FQDESV (reference sequence). Sequencing used immunoSEQ multiplex PCR; TCRdb keeps in-frame clones, though not all of them. This sample carries 60,000 to 75,000 clones, 80% to 90% of them seen once, and the ten largest clones take over 0.95%. General observations from the study: CD4+ and CD8+ T cells in blood underwent clonal expansion by week 6 at 0.1 to 3.0 mg/kg.

This clone was detected only once. Its antigen is not identified. Other DNA sequences within the sample encode an identical CDR3. V usage is TRBV11-1 and J usage is TRBJ2-2, with 9 bases matching TRBD1. The sequencing here drew on CD4+ or CD8+ T cells sorted from blood, taken in a trial of the OX40 agonist ivuxolimab. The source of this sequence is an adult with an advanced solid tumor such as melanoma, head and neck, liver or kidney cancer. This CDR3 is CASSRDRANGELFF. Written as DNA, the CDR3 is TGTGCCAGCAGCCGGGACAGGGCGAACGGGGAGCTGTTTTTT.